One and the same sample provided the 5 T cell receptor beta chains below, sequenced in a study. MiXCR, applied by TCRdb to the 5' RACE reads, yields one record per CDR3 protein. The sample includes about 41,000 distinct CDR3 sequences, over 25% of them seen just once. The sample comprised memory CD4+ T cells sorted from a lymph node. Subset meaning: memory CD4+ T cells, CD4+CD45RO+CD25-. These receptors all stem from a female donor with breast cancer.

The genes are TRBV18 and TRBJ2-5, with TRBD2 as a possible D gene (6 bases). The V end lost 3 bases, the J end lost 5 bases, and 13 bases lay between the germline ends. The CDR3 runs 14 residues. Germline lookup yields CDR1 KGHSH and CDR2 LQKENI. In nucleotides, the CDR3 is TGTGCCAGCTCACCCGACTCAGCGGGCGAGACCCAGTACTTC. As protein: CASSPDSAGETQYF.

V is TRBV9 and J is TRBJ2-5; D might be TRBD2 (7 bases). V was cut by 4 bases and J by 1 base, with 11 bases left in between. The CDR3 is made up of 14 amino acids. Germline V lookup: CDR1 SGDLS, CDR2 YYNGEE. The DNA of the CDR3 is TGTGCCAGCAGCAAGGGGGGGGCCCAAGAGACCCAGTACTTC. Its translation: CASSKGGAQETQYF.

This clonotype has ten or more counts. The V call is TRBV20-1, the J call TRBJ1-4; 7 bases match TRBD1. The CDR3 loop spans 14 amino acids. The ends lost 6 bases at V and 1 base at J; junction bases unmatched: 5. CDR1 and CDR2 from the germline V gene are DFQATT and SNEGSKA (reference sequence). The CDR3 reads CSAAQGVTNEKLFF. The CDR3 coding sequence is TGCAGTGCAGCGCAGGGGGTAACTAATGAAAAACTGTTTTTT.

The CDR3, as DNA: TGCAGCGTTTCCACCGACAGGGCGCTCACCGGGGAGCTGTTTTTT. Amino acid sequence: CSVSTDRALTGELFF. V is TRBV29-1 and J is TRBJ2-2, with 7 bases that match TRBD1. Germline lookup yields CDR1 SQVTM and CDR2 ANQGSEA. J was trimmed by 4 bases and V by 5 bases; bases with no gene match: 10. The CDR3 is 15 residues long.

The rearrangement uses TRBV20-1 and TRBJ2-5; 9 nucleotides align to TRBD1. The junction had 5 bases not matched to a gene; V was cut back by 5 bases and J by 1 base. Germline V gives CDR1 DFQATT, CDR2 SNEGSKA (reference sequence). The CDR3 runs 14 residues. The CDR3 region has the DNA TGCAGTGCTGAGACAGGGGGTACCCAAGAGACCCAGTACTTC. It yields the protein CSAETGGTQETQYF.